The clone carrying this T cell receptor beta chain was seen at least ten times. Its matching antigen is unknown. Quantitative 5'-RACE was performed with molecular barcodes, and it yielded the TCR beta libraries. MiXCR was run by TCRdb on the 5' RACE reads, yielding one entry per CDR3 protein. The sample records fewer than 550,000 distinct CDR3 sequences, about 5.4% being singletons. The CDR3 is 11 residues long. The V end was cut by 10 bases, the J end by 8 bases, with 14 bases between. Germline V gene lookup returns CDR1 MGHDK and CDR2 SYGVNS. The data belong to a study of CD8 T cells in ankylosing spondylitis. Study-level findings and limits: Matched synovial fluid from ankylosing spondylitis patients was reported to be enriched for disease-linked clones. CD8+ by phenotype, disease-linked clones were relatively rare in peripheral blood. Blood of patients with ankylosing spondylitis appeared to be characterized by a TCR beta motif of eight highly homologous variants.

The sequencing sample was made of blood, either unsorted or a sorted T cell fraction (not recorded which). The chain carries TRBV25-1 and TRBJ1-2; D is unresolved. This receptor was obtained from a male donor with ankylosing spondylitis. CDR3 in amino acids: CATRLRGGYTF. The CDR3, as DNA: TGTGCCACCCGGCTCCGGGGAGGCTACACCTTC.